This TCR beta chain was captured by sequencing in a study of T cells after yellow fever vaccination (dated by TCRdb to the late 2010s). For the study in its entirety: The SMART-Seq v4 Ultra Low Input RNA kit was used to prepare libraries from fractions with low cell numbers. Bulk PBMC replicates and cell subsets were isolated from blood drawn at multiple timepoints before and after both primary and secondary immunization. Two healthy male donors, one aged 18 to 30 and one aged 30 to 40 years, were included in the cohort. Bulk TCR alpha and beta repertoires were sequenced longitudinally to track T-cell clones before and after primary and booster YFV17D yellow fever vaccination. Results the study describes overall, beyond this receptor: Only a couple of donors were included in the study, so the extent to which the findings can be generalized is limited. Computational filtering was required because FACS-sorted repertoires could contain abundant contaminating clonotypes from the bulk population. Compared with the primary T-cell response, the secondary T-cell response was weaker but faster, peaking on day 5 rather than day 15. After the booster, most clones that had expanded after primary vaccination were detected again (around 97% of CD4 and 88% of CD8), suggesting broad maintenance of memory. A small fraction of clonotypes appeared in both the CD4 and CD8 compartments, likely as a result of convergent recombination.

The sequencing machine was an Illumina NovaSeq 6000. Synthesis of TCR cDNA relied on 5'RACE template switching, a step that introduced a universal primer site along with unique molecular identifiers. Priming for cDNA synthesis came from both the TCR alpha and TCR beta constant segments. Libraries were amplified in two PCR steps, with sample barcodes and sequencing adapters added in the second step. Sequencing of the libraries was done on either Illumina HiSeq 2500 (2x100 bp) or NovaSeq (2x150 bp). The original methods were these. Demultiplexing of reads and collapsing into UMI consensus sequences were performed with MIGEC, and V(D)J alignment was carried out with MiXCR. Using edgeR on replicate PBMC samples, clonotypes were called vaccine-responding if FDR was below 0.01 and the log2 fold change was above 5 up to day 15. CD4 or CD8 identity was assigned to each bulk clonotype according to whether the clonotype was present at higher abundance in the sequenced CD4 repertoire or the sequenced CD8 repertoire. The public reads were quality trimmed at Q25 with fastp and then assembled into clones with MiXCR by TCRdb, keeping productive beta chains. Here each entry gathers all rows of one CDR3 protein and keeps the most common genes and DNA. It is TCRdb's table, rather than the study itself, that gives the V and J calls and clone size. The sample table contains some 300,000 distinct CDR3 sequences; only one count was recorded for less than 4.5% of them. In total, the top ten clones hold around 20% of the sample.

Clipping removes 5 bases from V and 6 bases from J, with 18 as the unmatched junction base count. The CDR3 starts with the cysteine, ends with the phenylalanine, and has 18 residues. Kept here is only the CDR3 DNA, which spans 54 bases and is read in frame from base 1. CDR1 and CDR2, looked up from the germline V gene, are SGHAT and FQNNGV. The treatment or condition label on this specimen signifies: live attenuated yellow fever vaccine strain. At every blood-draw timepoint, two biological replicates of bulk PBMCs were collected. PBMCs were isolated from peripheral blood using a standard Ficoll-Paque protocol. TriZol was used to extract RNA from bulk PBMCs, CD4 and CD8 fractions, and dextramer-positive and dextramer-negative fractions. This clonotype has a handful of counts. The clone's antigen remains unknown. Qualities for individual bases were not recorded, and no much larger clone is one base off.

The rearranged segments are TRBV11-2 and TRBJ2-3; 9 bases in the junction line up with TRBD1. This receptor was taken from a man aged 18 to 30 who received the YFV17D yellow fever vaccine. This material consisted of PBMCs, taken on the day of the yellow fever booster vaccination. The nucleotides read TGTGCCAGCAGCGCCACCGTTGGAACCGGGACAGGGTTGGATACGCAGTATTTT. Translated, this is CASSATVGTGTGLDTQYF. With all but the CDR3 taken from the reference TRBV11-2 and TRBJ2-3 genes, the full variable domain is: EAGVAQSPRYKIIEKRQSVAFWCNPISGHATLYWYQQILGQGPKLLIQFQNNGVVDDSQLPKDRFSAERLKGVDSTLKIQPAKLEDSAVYLCASSATVGTGTGLDTQYFGPGTRLTVL.